This T cell receptor (beta chain) was sequenced during a study of blood T cell repertoires in COVID-19. About the study: The United States, Italy and Spain supplied acute and convalescent COVID-19 samples. T cells, B-cell-depleted T cells, or PBMCs supplied cDNA or gDNA.

The length of the CDR3 is 14 residues. Germline CDR1 reads SNHLY; CDR2 reads FYNNEI. Deletions cut 7 bases from V and 0 bases from J, with 12 bases between. Per the study methods: Amplification with reference gene primers provided the estimates of nucleated cell counts. TCRdb's copy holds only in-frame clones and misses some; the assay was immunoSEQ multiplex PCR. V and J calls and clone size are those listed in that table; D and trimming were worked out from the DNA. Among 25,000 to 35,000 clones listed, over 75% were seen once. The TCR sequence derives from a man older than 75 with acute or convalescent COVID-19. Sequencing was carried out using peripheral blood. This chain connects TRBV2 to TRBJ1-1; D is unresolved. DNA for the CDR3: TGTGCCAGCATCCTACAGAGAATGAACACTGAAGCTTTCTTT. Its translation: CASILQRMNTEAFF.